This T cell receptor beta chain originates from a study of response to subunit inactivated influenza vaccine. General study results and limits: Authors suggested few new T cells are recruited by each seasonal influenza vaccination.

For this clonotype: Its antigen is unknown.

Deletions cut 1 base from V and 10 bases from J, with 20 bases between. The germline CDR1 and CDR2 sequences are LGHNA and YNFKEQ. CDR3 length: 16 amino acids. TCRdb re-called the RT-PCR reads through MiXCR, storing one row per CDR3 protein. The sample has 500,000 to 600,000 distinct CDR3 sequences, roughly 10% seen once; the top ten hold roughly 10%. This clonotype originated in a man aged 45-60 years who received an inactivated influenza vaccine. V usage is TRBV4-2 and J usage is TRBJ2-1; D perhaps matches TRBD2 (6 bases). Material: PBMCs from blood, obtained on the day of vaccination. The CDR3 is CASSQVSGTPSGEQFF. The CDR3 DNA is TGTGCCAGCAGCCAAGTCTCCGGGACTCCGTCGGGGGAGCAGTTCTTC.